The clone carrying this TCR beta chain was counted only a few times. This sample was included in a study of T-cell memory formation after mild COVID-19. V lost 6 bases and J 0 bases, leaving 15 bases between the germline ends. The CDR3 is 15 amino acids. Germline V CDR1 and CDR2: DFQATT, SNEGSKA (reference sequence). TCRdb fed the 5' RACE reads into MiXCR, producing one record per CDR3 protein. Of some 120,000 distinct CDR3 sequences in the sample, about 5.9% were seen once. The source of this sequence is an adult woman who had mild COVID-19 (a few samples of this study predate the infection). Cell type and time point are not known. The sample taken for sequencing was PBMCs or a T cell subset sorted from them (not recorded which). The rearrangement joins TRBV20-1 to TRBJ2-1; weak D call: TRBD2 (5 bases). DNA for the CDR3: TGCAGTGCCAAGGACTCCCCCGGCTCCTACAATGAGCAGTTCTTC. Its translation is CSAKDSPGSYNEQFF.